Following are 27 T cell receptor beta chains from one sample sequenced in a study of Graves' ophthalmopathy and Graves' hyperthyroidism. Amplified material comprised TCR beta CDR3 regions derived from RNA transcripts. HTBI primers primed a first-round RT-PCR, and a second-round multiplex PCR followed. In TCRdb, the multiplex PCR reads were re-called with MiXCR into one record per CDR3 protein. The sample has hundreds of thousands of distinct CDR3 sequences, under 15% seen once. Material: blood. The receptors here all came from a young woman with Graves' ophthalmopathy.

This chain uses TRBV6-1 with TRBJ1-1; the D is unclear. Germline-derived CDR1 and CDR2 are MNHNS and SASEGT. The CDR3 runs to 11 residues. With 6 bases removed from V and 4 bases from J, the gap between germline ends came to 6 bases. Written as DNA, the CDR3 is TGTGCCAGCAGGACGGCCACTGAAGCTTTCTTT. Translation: CASRTATEAFF.

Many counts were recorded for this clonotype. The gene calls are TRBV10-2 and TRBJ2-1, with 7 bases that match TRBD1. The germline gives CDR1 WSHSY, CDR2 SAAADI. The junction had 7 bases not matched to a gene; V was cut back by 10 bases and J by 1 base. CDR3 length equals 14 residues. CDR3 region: CAIRQGESYNEQFF. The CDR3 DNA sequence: TGCGCCATCCGCCAGGGGGAATCCTACAATGAGCAGTTCTTC.

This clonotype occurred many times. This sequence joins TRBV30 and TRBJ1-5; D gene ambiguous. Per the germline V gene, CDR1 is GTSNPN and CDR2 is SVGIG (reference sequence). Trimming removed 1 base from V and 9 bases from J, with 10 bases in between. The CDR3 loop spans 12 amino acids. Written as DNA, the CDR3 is TGTGCCTGGAGTGAAGTCGGTCGGCCCCAGCATTTT. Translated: CAWSEVGRPQHF.

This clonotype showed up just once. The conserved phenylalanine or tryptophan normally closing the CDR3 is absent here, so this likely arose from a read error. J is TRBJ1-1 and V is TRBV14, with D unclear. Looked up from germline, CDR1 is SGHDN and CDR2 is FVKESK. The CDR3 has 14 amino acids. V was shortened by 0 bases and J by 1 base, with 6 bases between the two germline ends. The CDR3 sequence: CASSQETENTEAFL. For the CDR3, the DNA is TGTGCCAGCAGCCAAGAGACGGAGAACACTGAAGCTTTCTTG.

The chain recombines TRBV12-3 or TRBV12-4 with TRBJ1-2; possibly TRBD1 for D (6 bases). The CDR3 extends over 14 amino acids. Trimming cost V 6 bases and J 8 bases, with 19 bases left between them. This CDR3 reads CASSADRSHGGYTF. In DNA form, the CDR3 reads TGTGCCAGCAGCGCCGACAGGTCCCATGGAGGCTACACCTTC.

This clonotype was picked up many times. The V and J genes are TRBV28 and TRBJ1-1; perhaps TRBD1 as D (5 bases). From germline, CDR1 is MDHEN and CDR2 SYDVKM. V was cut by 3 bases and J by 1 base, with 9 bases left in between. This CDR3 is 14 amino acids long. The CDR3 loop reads CASSFGGSNTEAFF. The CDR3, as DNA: TGTGCCAGCAGTTTTGGGGGGTCGAACACTGAAGCTTTCTTT.

CDR3 in amino acids: CASSSGQGVQPQHF. The DNA of the CDR3 is TGTGCCAGCAGCTCAGGACAGGGTGTTCAGCCCCAGCATTTT. V gene TRBV7-8 combines with J gene TRBJ1-5; 8 bases fit TRBD1. Germline V CDR1 and CDR2: SGHVS, FQNEAQ. The trim removed 4 bases at V and 6 bases at J, leaving 5 bases unmatched. The CDR3 consists of 14 residues. Together with reference TRBV7-8 and TRBJ1-5, the CDR3 gives the full variable domain: GAGVSQSPRYKVAKRGQDVALRCDPISGHVSLFWYQQALGQGPEFLTYFQNEAQLDKSGLPSDRFFAERPEGSVSTLKIQRTQQEDSAVYLCASSSGQGVQPQHFGDGTRLSIL.

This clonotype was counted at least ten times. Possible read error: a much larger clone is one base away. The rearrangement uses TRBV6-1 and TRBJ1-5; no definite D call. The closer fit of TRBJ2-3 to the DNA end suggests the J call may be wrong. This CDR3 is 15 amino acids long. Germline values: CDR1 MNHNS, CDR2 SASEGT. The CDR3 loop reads CASSEPQDGYQPQYF. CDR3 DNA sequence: TGTGCCAGCAGTGAACCGCAGGACGGTTATCAGCCCCAGTATTTT.

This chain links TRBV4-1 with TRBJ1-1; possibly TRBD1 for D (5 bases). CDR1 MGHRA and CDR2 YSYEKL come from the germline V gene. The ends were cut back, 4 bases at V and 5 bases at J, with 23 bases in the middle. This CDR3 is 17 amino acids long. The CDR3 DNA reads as TGCGCCAGCAGCCGGAGCCCGGTGGGGGTGGTGTCGACTGAAGCTTTCTTT. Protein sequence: CASSRSPVGVVSTEAFF.

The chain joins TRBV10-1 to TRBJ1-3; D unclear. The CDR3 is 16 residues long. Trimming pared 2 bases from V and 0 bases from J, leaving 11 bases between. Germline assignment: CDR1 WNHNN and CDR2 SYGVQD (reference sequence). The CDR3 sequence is CASSERGYHSGNTIYF. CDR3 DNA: TGCGCCAGCAGTGAGAGAGGGTATCACTCTGGAAACACCATATATTTT.

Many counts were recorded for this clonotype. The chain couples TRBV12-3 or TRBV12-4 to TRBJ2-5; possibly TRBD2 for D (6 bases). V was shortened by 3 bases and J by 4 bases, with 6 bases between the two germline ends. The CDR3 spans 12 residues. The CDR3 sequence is CASSFGRETQYF. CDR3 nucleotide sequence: TGTGCCAGCAGTTTCGGGAGAGAGACCCAGTACTTC.

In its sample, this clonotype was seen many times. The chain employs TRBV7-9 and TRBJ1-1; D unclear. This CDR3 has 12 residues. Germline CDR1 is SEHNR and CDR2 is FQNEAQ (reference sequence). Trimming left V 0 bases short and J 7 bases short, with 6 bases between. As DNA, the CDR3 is TGTGCCAGCAGCTTAGCGGGCAGTGAAGCTTTCTTT. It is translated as CASSLAGSEAFF.

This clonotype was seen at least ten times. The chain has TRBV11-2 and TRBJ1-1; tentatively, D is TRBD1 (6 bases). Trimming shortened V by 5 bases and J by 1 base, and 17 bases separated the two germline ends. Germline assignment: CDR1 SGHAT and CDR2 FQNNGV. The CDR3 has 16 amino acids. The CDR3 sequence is CASSPHNRDKNTEAFF. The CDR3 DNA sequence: TGTGCCAGCAGCCCCCACAATCGGGACAAGAACACTGAAGCTTTCTTT.

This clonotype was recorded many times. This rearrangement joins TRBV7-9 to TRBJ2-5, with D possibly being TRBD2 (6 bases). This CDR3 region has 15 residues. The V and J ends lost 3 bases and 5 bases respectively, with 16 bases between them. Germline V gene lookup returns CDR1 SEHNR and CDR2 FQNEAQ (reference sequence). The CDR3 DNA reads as TGTGCCAGCAGCTTTAGCGGAGGGGAGTGGGAGACCCAGTACTTC. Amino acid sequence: CASSFSGGEWETQYF. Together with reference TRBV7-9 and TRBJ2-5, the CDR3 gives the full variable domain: DTGVSQNPRHKITKRGQNVTFRCDPISEHNRLYWYRQTLGQGPEFLTYFQNEAQLEKSRLLSDRFSAERPKGSFSTLEIQRTEQGDSAMYLCASSFSGGEWETQYFGPGTRLLVL.

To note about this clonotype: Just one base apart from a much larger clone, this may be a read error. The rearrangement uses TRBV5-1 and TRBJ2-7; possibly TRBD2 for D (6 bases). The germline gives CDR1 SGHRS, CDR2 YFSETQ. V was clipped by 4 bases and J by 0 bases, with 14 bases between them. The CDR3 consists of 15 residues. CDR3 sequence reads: CASSRRLASSYEQYV. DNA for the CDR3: TGCGCCAGCAGCCGCCGGCTAGCGAGCTCCTACGAGCAGTACGTC.

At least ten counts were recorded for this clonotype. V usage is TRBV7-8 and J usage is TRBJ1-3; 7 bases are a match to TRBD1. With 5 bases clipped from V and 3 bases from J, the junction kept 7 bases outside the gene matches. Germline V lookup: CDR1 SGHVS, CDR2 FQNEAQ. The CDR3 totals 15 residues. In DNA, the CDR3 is TGTGCCAGCAGCCTAATAACAGGGGTTGGAAACACCATATATTTT. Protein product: CASSLITGVGNTIYF.

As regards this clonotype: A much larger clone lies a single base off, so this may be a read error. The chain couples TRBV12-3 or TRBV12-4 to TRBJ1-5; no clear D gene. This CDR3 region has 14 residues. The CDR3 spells CASSLYWGNHPQHF. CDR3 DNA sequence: TGTGCCAGCAGTTTGTACTGGGGAAATCATCCCCAGCATTTT.

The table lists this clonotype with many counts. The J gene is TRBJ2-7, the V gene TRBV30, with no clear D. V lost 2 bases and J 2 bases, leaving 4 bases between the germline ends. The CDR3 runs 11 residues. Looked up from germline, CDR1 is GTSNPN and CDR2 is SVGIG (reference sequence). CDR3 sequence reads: CAWSRPYEQYF. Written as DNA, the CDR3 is TGTGCCTGGAGTCGACCCTACGAGCAGTACTTC. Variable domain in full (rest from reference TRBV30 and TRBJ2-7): SQTIHQWPATLVQPVGSPLSLECTVEGTSNPNLYWYRQAAGRGLQLLFYSVGIGQISSEVPQNLSASRPQDRQFILSSKKLLLSDSGFYLCAWSRPYEQYFGPGTRLTVT.

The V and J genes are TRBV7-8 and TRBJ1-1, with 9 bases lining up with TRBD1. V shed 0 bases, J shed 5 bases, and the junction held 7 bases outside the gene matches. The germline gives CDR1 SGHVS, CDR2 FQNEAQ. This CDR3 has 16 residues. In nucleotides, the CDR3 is TGTGCCAGCAGCTTAGCTACAGGGGGCGCGGGGACTGAAGCTTTCTTT. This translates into CASSLATGGAGTEAFF.

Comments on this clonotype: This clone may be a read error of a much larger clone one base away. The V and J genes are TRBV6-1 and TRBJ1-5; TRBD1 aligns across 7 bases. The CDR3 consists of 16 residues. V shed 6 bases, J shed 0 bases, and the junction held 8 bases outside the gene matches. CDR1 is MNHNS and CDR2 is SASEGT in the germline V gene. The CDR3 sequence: CASRSGTEDSNQPQHF. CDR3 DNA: TGTGCCAGCAGATCCGGGACAGAGGATAGCAATCAGCCCCAGCATTTT.

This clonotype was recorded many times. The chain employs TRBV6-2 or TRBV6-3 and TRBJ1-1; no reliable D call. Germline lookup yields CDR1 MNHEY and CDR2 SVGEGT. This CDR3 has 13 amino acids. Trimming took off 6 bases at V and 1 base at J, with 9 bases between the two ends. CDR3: CASSPAENTEAFF. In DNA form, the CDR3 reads TGTGCCAGCAGCCCAGCAGAGAACACTGAAGCTTTCTTT.

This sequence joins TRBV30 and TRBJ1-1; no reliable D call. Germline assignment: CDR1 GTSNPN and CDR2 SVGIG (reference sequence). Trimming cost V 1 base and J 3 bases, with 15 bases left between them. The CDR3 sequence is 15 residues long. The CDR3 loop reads CAWSGTPAGYTEAFF. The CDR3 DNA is TGTGCCTGGAGTGGGACTCCTGCTGGATACACTGAAGCTTTCTTT.

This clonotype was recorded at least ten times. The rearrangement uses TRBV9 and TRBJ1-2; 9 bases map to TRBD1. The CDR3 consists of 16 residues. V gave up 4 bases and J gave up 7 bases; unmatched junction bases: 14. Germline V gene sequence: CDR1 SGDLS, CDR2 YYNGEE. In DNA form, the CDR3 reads TGTGCCAGCAGCACCGTTCCGGGACAGGGAGTTTCTGGCTACACCTTC. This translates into CASSTVPGQGVSGYTF.

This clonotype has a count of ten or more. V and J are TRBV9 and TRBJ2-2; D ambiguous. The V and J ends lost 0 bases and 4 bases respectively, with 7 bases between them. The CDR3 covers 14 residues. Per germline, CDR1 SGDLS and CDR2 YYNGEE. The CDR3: CASSVATITGELFF. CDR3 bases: TGTGCCAGCAGCGTAGCTACTATCACCGGGGAGCTGTTTTTT.

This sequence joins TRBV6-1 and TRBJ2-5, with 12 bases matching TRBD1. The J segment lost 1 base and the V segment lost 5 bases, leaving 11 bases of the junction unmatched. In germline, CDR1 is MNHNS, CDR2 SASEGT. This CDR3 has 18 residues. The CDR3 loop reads CASSKYGTGGATQETQYF. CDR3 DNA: TGTGCCAGCAGTAAATATGGGACAGGGGGCGCAACCCAAGAGACCCAGTACTTC.

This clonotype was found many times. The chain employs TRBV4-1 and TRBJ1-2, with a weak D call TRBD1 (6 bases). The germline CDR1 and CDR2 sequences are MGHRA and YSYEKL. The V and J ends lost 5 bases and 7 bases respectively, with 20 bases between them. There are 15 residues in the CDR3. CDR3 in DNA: TGCGCCAGCAGCTCTTCTTCGTGGGGGGCAGGTGGCTACACCTTC. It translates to CASSSSSWGAGGYTF.

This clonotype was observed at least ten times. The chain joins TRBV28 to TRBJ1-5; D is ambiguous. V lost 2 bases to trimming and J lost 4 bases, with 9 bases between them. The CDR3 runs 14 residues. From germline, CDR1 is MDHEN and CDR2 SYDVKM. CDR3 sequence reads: CASSLNIGNQPQHF. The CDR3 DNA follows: TGTGCCAGCAGTTTAAATATCGGAAATCAGCCCCAGCATTTT.